This T cell receptor beta chain was identified during a study of T-cell memory formation after mild COVID-19. The study's findings and limits: Pre-infection memory showed some responding clones, and this suggested that cross-reactive memory joined. There was no confirmation that second-wave clones peaking on day 37 were SARS-CoV-2 specific.

From 5'RACE with constant-segment primers came TCR alpha and TCR beta cDNA libraries that carried sample barcodes and UMIs. TCRdb re-called the 5' RACE reads with MiXCR, one entry per CDR3 protein. The repertoire has 390,000 or so distinct CDR3 sequences, roughly 15% of them found once; the top ten carry under 25%. This clonotype was observed a handful of times. Its antigen is unidentified. The germline V gene encodes CDR1 DFQATT and CDR2 SNEGSKA (reference sequence). V was trimmed by 6 bases and J by 2 bases, leaving 10 bases between them. This CDR3 region has 12 residues. This TCR came from a man aged 18 to 30 who had mild COVID-19 (a few samples of this study predate the infection). Cell type and time point are not known. Source material: PBMCs or a T cell subset sorted from them (not recorded which). The chain links TRBV20-1 to TRBJ1-1; no definite D call. CDR3: CSASGSNTEAFF. For the CDR3, the DNA is TGCAGTGCCTCCGGGTCCAACACTGAAGCTTTCTTT.